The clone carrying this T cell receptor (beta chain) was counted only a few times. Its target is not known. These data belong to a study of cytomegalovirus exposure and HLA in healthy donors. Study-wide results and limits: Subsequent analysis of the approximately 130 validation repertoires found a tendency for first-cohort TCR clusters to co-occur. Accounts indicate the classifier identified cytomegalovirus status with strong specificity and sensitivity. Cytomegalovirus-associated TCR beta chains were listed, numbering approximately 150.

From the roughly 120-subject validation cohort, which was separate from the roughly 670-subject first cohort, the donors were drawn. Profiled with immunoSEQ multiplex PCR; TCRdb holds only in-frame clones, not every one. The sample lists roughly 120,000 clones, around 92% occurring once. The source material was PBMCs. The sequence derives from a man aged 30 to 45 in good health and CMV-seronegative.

CDR3 region: CASSIHDRNYGYTF. Written as DNA, the CDR3 is TGTGCCAGCAGTATCCACGACAGGAACTATGGCTACACCTTC. The V call is TRBV5-6, the J call TRBJ1-2, with D possibly being TRBD1 (6 bases). This CDR3 contains 14 residues. V dropped 5 bases and J dropped 2 bases, with 13 bases sitting between them. Germline V lookup: CDR1 SGHDT, CDR2 YYEEEE.